The present entry profiles one TCR beta chain with its context. It has no known antigen specificity. The record has no base qualities; no much larger clone is one base away. The sample comes from a study of a mutant IDH1 vaccine in newly diagnosed glioma (dated by TCRdb to the early 2020s). A note on the overall study: Patients received eight vaccinations in weeks 1, 3, 5, 7, 11, 15, 19 and 23, corresponding to visits V03 through V10. Six visits were used for peripheral blood collection: V03 (baseline), V05, V07, V10, V12 and V13. The approximately 29 treated patients were roughly 60% male and roughly 38% female, with a mean age of roughly 42 years. Longitudinal TCRB deep sequencing was done for 25 to 30 treated patients, wherever samples were available for exploratory analyses. In the chemotherapy-containing groups, vaccination started alongside temozolomide cycles, whereas in patients who had radiotherapy alone it started 4-6 weeks after radiotherapy. Before enrollment, patients had received standard therapy of radiotherapy alone, temozolomide alone, or radiochemotherapy with temozolomide; most received the combination.

Explained via the paper, the time point label denotes: week 23, last vaccination. Every vaccine dose consisted of 300 ug of a 20-mer mutant IDH1 peptide in Montanide, administered subcutaneously together with topical imiquimod. The donors had newly diagnosed IDH1-mutant astrocytomas of WHO grade 3 or 4 that showed loss of nuclear ATRX. The samples were drawn from NOA16, a multicentre, single-arm, open-label phase I trial in Germany that tested a mutant IDH1 peptide vaccine in humans for the first time. The DNeasy Blood and Tissue Kit was used to extract genomic DNA from EDTA blood for TCRB sequencing. Results the study describes overall, beyond this receptor: Across multiple MHC alleles, vaccine-induced immune responses were seen in around 93% of patients. Pseudoprogression seemed to be unrelated to changes in the top peripheral T cell clonotypes found by TCRB sequencing. Selection of PBMC samples for TCRB deep sequencing was based on availability. It was noted by the authors that analyses of patient blood samples could not be reproduced owing to sample limitations.

Library method: the immunoSEQ multiplex PCR assay. Following the manufacturer's protocol, the hsTCRB Kit was used to amplify rearranged TCR beta chain sequences. An Illumina MiSeq was used to sequence the TCRB libraries. In the original analysis: The proprietary platform of the kit vendor was used for demultiplexing, trimming and gene mapping. Entries here come from immuneACCESS through TCRdb and include only in-frame sequences with V and J called. Some clones fail to appear in such tables; in the studies checked, an unresolved V gene covers under half of the shortfall, and the cause of the remainder is unknown. The V and J calls and clone size were taken over from that table, and D and trimming were inferred from the DNA. This sample has around 76,000 clones in its table, and 85% of those were observed once. Roughly 0.81% of the sample goes to the ten largest clones. The germline V gene gives CDR1 as SGHVS and CDR2 as FNYEAQ. The CDR3 covers 13 residues, taking in both the cysteine and the phenylalanine. Of all the DNA, just the CDR3 is kept, 39 bases in frame from base 1. V loses 5 bases, J loses 8 bases, and the germline ends lie 16 bases apart.

The clonotype originates from a woman between 50 and 59 years old with glioma. The rearrangement combines TRBV7-6 with TRBJ2-7; TRBD2 could be the D gene, as 5 bases match. The sample here was PBMCs, taken from a glioma patient whose treatment included an IDH1 peptide vaccine. The CDR3 has the sequence CASSPTRTIQQYF. The DNA sequence is as follows: TGTGCCAGCAGCCCTACTAGGACGATTCAGCAGTACTTC.